Each of the 30 T cell receptor beta chains below was sequenced from the same sample in a study of early stage breast cancer tumors. Profiling relied on immunoSEQ multiplex PCR, and the TCRdb table lists in-frame clones only, not all of them. The top ten hold about 13% of the sample, which has 25,000 to 30,000 clones, more than 80% seen once. Sequenced sample: blood. Every receptor here comes from a person aged 55 to 70 with breast cancer.

The chain couples TRBV6-1 to TRBJ2-7, with TRBD1 matching over 7 bases. Germline V gene sequence: CDR1 MNHNS, CDR2 SASEGT. CDR3 size: 15 residues. V lost 1 base to trimming and J lost 5 bases; unmatched junction nucleotides: 8. DNA for the CDR3: TGTGCCAGCAGTGAAGGGGACAGAATAGTTGACGAGCAGTACTTC. The encoded protein is CASSEGDRIVDEQYF.

The rearrangement uses TRBV2 and TRBJ1-2; D possibly corresponds to TRBD1 (6 bases). The length of the CDR3 is 14 residues. Germline V CDR1 and CDR2: SNHLY, FYNNEI. Trimming removed 6 bases at V and 5 bases at J, with 16 bases between. In DNA, the CDR3 is TGTGCCAGCAGGGGAACAGGGTTCTCTTATGGCTACACCTTC. Protein sequence: CASRGTGFSYGYTF.

J is TRBJ2-7 and V is TRBV29-1; tentatively, D is TRBD1 (6 bases). The CDR3 contains 13 residues. Germline values: CDR1 SQVTM, CDR2 ANQGSEA. V shed 3 bases and J shed 0 bases, with 9 bases lying between them. The chain's CDR3 is CSVDTGLSYEQYF. CDR3 bases: TGCAGCGTTGACACAGGGCTCTCCTACGAGCAGTACTTC.

The rearrangement uses TRBV4-3 and TRBJ2-6, with D uncertain. Trimming pared 0 bases from V and 0 bases from J, leaving 6 bases between. Per germline, CDR1 LGHNA and CDR2 YSLEER. The CDR3 has 16 amino acids. This CDR3 is CASSQDWSSGANVLTF. Here the CDR3 DNA reads TGCGCCAGCAGCCAAGATTGGAGCTCTGGGGCCAACGTCCTGACTTTC.

The V and J genes are TRBV5-1 and TRBJ2-1; perhaps TRBD2 as D (6 bases). V lost 1 base, J lost 6 bases, and 17 bases lay in between. Germline-derived CDR1 and CDR2 are SGHRS and YFSETQ. There are 16 residues in the CDR3. CDR3 loop: CASSLPTAGLGNEQFF. CDR3 coding DNA: TGCGCCAGCAGCTTGCCCACGGCGGGGTTGGGCAATGAGCAGTTCTTC.

The chain uses TRBV30 and TRBJ2-1; TRBD1 agrees at 8 bases. The V segment lost 2 bases and the J segment 1 base; nucleotides outside the gene matches: 7. The germline V gene has CDR1 GTSNPN and CDR2 SVGIG (reference sequence). This CDR3 region has 16 residues. CDR3 residues: CAWSPDRGRSYNEQFF. The CDR3 DNA sequence: TGTGCCTGGAGTCCCGACAGGGGTAGATCCTACAATGAGCAGTTCTTC.

The rearrangement uses TRBV7-9 and TRBJ2-1, with TRBD2 matching 8 bases. Germline-derived CDR1 and CDR2 are SEHNR and FQNEAQ (reference sequence). With V trimmed by 5 bases and J by 5 bases, 11 bases remained unmatched. The CDR3 length is 16 residues. CDR3 sequence reads: CASSPLTSGPNNEQFF. CDR3 nucleotides: TGTGCCAGCAGCCCACTTACTAGCGGCCCTAACAATGAGCAGTTCTTC.

This clone was seen a handful of times. In DNA form, the CDR3 reads TGTGCCAGCAGCTTATCGGCTTCGGCAGGGAGGAACGGGGAGCTGTTTTTT. It codes for CASSLSASAGRNGELFF. The rearrangement uses TRBV7-3 and TRBJ2-2; the D gene is possibly TRBD2 (6 bases). The CDR3 length is 17 residues. V lost 2 bases and J 7 bases, leaving 20 bases between the germline ends. The germline CDR1 and CDR2 sequences are SGHTA and FQGTGA.

This clone was seen only once. The rearrangement uses TRBV4-3 and TRBJ2-1; 11 nucleotides align to TRBD2. The CDR3 consists of 15 residues. Trimming at V came to 4 bases and at J to 7 bases, leaving 6 bases not matched to a gene. Germline values: CDR1 LGHNA, CDR2 YSLEER. The CDR3 sequence is CASSLTSGNWNEQFF. CDR3 bases: TGCGCCAGCAGCCTGACTAGCGGGAATTGGAATGAGCAGTTCTTC.

The J gene is TRBJ2-1, the V gene TRBV19; TRBD2 matches 9 bases. The junction had 9 bases not matched to a gene; V was cut back by 4 bases and J by 2 bases. This CDR3 comprises 17 residues. In germline, CDR1 is LNHDA, CDR2 SQIVND (reference sequence). The CDR3 bases are TGTGCCAGTAGTAGTAGCGGGAGAAGATCCCCCTACAATGAGCAGTTCTTC. It is translated as CASSSSGRRSPYNEQFF. Together with reference TRBV19 and TRBJ2-1, the CDR3 gives the full variable domain: DGGITQSPKYLFRKEGQNVTLSCEQNLNHDAMYWYRQDPGQGLRLIYYSQIVNDFQKGDIAEGYSVSREKKESFPLTVTSAQKNPTAFYLCASSSSGRRSPYNEQFFGPGTRLTVL.

The V call is TRBV30, the J call TRBJ2-7; D is uncertain. Germline V gene lookup returns CDR1 GTSNPN and CDR2 SVGIG (reference sequence). The CDR3 runs 14 residues. V was shortened by 0 bases and J by 6 bases, with 15 bases between the two germline ends. CDR3 DNA: TGTGCCTGGAGTGTAATTGGGCAGGTTGGCGAGCAGTACTTC. This codes for CAWSVIGQVGEQYF.

This clone was found a few times. This chain connects TRBV7-2 to TRBJ2-7; the D gene is possibly TRBD2 (5 bases). V was shortened by 1 base and J by 12 bases, with 16 bases between the two germline ends. This CDR3 has 13 residues. Germline CDR1 and CDR2: SGHTA and FQGNSA. This CDR3 is CASSLDTYGGPYF. Written as DNA, the CDR3 is TGTGCCAGCAGCTTAGACACATACGGAGGTCCGTACTTC.

The chain has TRBV9 and TRBJ1-1, with 9 bases fitting TRBD1. The CDR3 is 16 amino acids. CDR1 is SGDLS and CDR2 is YYNGEE in the germline V gene. V was clipped by 1 base and J by 6 bases; unmatched bases: 10. The CDR3 reads CASSVSTGGVEAEAFF. The CDR3 bases are TGTGCCAGCAGCGTAAGCACAGGGGGCGTAGAGGCTGAAGCTTTCTTT.

The rearrangement links TRBV29-1 to TRBJ2-7; possible D gene TRBD2, 6 bases. The CDR3 runs to 12 residues. Germline V lookup: CDR1 SQVTM, CDR2 ANQGSEA. V shed 5 bases and J shed 3 bases, with 11 bases lying between them. This chain's CDR3 is CSVLRGNYEQYF. Here the CDR3 DNA reads TGCAGCGTTCTCCGGGGGAACTACGAGCAGTACTTC.

The V and J genes are TRBV10-3 and TRBJ1-5; 7 bases fit TRBD1. J gave up 4 bases and V 0 bases, and 3 bases lay outside the gene matches. Looked up from germline, CDR1 is ENHRY and CDR2 is SYGVKD. The CDR3 has 15 residues. The CDR3 loop reads CAISESRRGNQPQHF. In DNA form, the CDR3 reads TGTGCCATCAGTGAGTCGCGCAGGGGGAATCAGCCCCAGCATTTT.

V usage is TRBV11-1 and J usage is TRBJ2-3; 9 bases match TRBD2. CDR1 is SGHAT and CDR2 is FQDESV in the germline V gene (reference sequence). The CDR3 extends over 16 amino acids. J was trimmed by 6 bases and V by 5 bases; bases with no gene match: 12. This chain's CDR3 is CASSPGSGRPRDTQYF. As DNA, the CDR3 is TGTGCCAGCAGCCCAGGTAGCGGGAGACCGCGGGATACGCAGTATTTT.

The rearrangement joins TRBV27 to TRBJ1-2; possible D gene TRBD1, 6 bases. CDR1 is MNHEY and CDR2 is SMNVEV in the germline V gene (reference sequence). The germline V and J ends were trimmed by 3 bases and 9 bases, with 14 bases remaining between them. This CDR3 spans 13 amino acids. For the CDR3, the DNA is TGTGCCAGCAGTTTTAGGGGGTGGGAACGCTACACCTTC. As protein: CASSFRGWERYTF.

Only a few counts were recorded for this clone. The chain joins TRBV2 to TRBJ2-7; the match to TRBD2 covers 10 bases. Germline assignment: CDR1 SNHLY and CDR2 FYNNEI. V lost 6 bases and J lost 2; bases outside the gene matches: 4. This CDR3 is built from 14 residues. The DNA for the CDR3 is TGTGCCAGCAGACGGACTAGCGGTACCTACGAGCAGTACTTC. It is translated as CASRRTSGTYEQYF.

The gene calls are TRBV5-1 and TRBJ2-5; D is unclear. This CDR3 comprises 16 residues. Trimming removed 7 bases from V and 1 base from J, with 20 bases in between. The V gene's germline CDR1 is SGHRS and CDR2 YFSETQ. This chain's CDR3 is CASRLQNRGSQETQYF. The CDR3 nucleotides are TGCGCCAGCCGGCTTCAAAATCGCGGCTCCCAAGAGACCCAGTACTTC.

The chain combines TRBV7-9 with TRBJ2-5, with a possible D match to TRBD2 (6 bases). Germline CDR1 SEHNR, CDR2 FQNEAQ (reference sequence). Trimming cost V 5 bases and J 7 bases, with 17 bases left between them. The CDR3 totals 14 residues. Here the CDR3 reads CASSRTGGPGTQYF. CDR3 DNA: TGTGCCAGCAGCCGAACCGGGGGACCCGGGACCCAGTACTTC.

The rearrangement links TRBV11-3 to TRBJ1-1, with TRBD1 identical over 8 bases. Germline CDR1 is SGHNT and CDR2 is YENEEA. V lost 5 bases and J lost 0; bases outside the gene matches: 5. This CDR3 contains 15 residues. The CDR3 reads CASSTRQGLNTEAFF. DNA of the CDR3: TGTGCCAGCAGCACCCGACAGGGGTTGAACACTGAAGCTTTCTTT.

V and J are TRBV6-5 and TRBJ2-7; D may be TRBD2 (5 bases). The CDR3 runs 13 residues. V was pared by 8 bases and J by 0 bases, with 11 bases between. Germline V gene data show CDR1 as MNHEY and CDR2 as SVGAGI. Here the CDR3 DNA reads TGTGCCAGCGGACGGAGGAGCTCCTACGAGCAGTACTTC. Amino acid sequence: CASGRRSSYEQYF.

J is TRBJ2-5 and V is TRBV30; possibly TRBD2 for D (5 bases). Germline CDR1 GTSNPN, CDR2 SVGIG (reference sequence). The CDR3 loop spans 17 amino acids. Trimming cost V 4 bases and J 0 bases, with 21 bases left between them. Written as DNA, the CDR3 is TGTGCCTGGAATCCCGGAGGTGCTAGTTGGGACCAAGAGACCCAGTACTTC. It yields the protein CAWNPGGASWDQETQYF.

This clone was seen a single time. The chain carries TRBV15 and TRBJ2-2, with D unclear. Between the trimmed V and J ends, which lost 1 base and 5 bases, there was a span of 5 bases. This CDR3 is built from 13 residues. Germline assignment: CDR1 LNHNV and CDR2 YYDKDF (reference sequence). The CDR3 region is CATSRAGTGELFF. CDR3 DNA sequence: TGTGCCACCAGCAGAGCCGGGACCGGGGAGCTGTTTTTT.

The chain joins TRBV19 to TRBJ1-1, with 7 bases fitting TRBD1. The germline V gene has CDR1 LNHDA and CDR2 SQIVND (reference sequence). This CDR3 contains 14 residues. V gave up 5 bases and J gave up 5 bases; unmatched junction bases: 8. The CDR3, as DNA: TGTGCCAGTAGTGCTAGACAGGGAGTAACTGAAGCTTTCTTT. Amino acid sequence: CASSARQGVTEAFF. Using reference TRBV19 and TRBJ1-1 for the parts outside the CDR3, the full variable domain is DGGITQSPKYLFRKEGQNVTLSCEQNLNHDAMYWYRQDPGQGLRLIYYSQIVNDFQKGDIAEGYSVSREKKESFPLTVTSAQKNPTAFYLCASSARQGVTEAFFGQGTRLTVV.

The V and J genes are TRBV28 and TRBJ1-3; the match to TRBD1 covers 12 bases. The J segment lost 5 bases and the V segment lost 6 bases, leaving 8 bases of the junction unmatched. The CDR3 is 16 amino acids. The germline V gene has CDR1 MDHEN and CDR2 SYDVKM. The CDR3, as DNA: TGTGCCAGCAGCATTTCCGGGACAGGGGGCAGAAACACCATATATTTT. Protein sequence: CASSISGTGGRNTIYF.

The V call is TRBV30, the J call TRBJ2-2; 7 positions match TRBD2. CDR3 length: 16 amino acids. Unmatched junction bases numbered 12, after V lost 4 bases and J lost 4 bases. Per the germline V gene, CDR1 is GTSNPN and CDR2 is SVGIG (reference sequence). CDR3 amino acids: CAWMRGRDRVTGELFF. CDR3 in DNA: TGTGCCTGGATGAGAGGGAGGGACCGGGTCACCGGGGAGCTGTTTTTT.

This chain's CDR3 is CASSLKPTDYEQYF. The CDR3, as DNA: TGTGCCAGCAGCTTAAAGCCGACAGACTACGAGCAGTACTTC. The chain couples TRBV11-2 to TRBJ2-7, with a possible D match to TRBD1 (5 bases). CDR1 and CDR2 from the germline V gene are SGHAT and FQNNGV. The ends were cut back, 2 bases at V and 3 bases at J, with 11 bases in the middle. The CDR3 totals 14 residues. The full variable domain, in which reference TRBV11-2 and TRBJ2-7 provide the parts outside the CDR3, is EAGVAQSPRYKIIEKRQSVAFWCNPISGHATLYWYQQILGQGPKLLIQFQNNGVVDDSQLPKDRFSAERLKGVDSTLKIQPAKLEDSAVYLCASSLKPTDYEQYFGPGTRLTVT.

This clone has only one observation. The chain joins TRBV28 to TRBJ2-6; 7 nucleotides align to TRBD1. The CDR3 has 14 amino acids. CDR1 MDHEN and CDR2 SYDVKM come from the germline V gene. V lost 8 bases and J lost 2; bases outside the gene matches: 3. CDR3 coding DNA: TGTGCCAGCCAAAGGGGGCCTGGGGCCAACGTCCTGACTTTC. It encodes CASQRGPGANVLTF.

The gene calls are TRBV5-1 and TRBJ2-7, with D possibly TRBD1 on 6 matching bases. V lost 5 bases and J lost 4, with 16 bases in between. CDR3 length equals 14 residues. Germline-derived CDR1 and CDR2 are SGHRS and YFSETQ. The CDR3 nucleotides are TGCGCCAGCAGTTCCGGGACATCCCCTTACGAGCAGTACTTC. Translation: CASSSGTSPYEQYF.